This TCR beta chain derives from a study of a mutant IDH1 vaccine in newly diagnosed glioma. Study-level information: Vaccination followed radiotherapy alone by 4-6 weeks, or accompanied temozolomide cycles. Most patients had received both radiotherapy and temozolomide, the prior options being radiotherapy, temozolomide, or both. Study results and limitations: Vaccine-induced immune responses occurred in 80% to 95% of patients.

Data came from immunoSEQ multiplex PCR; TCRdb stores just in-frame clones and leaves some out. Of roughly 51,000 clones in the sample, 65% to 90% were seen once. Time point indicated: week 5, during vaccination. Every vaccination contained 300 ug of the mutant IDH1 20-mer peptide and was paired with topical imiquimod. Note on this clone: Its specificity is unknown.

The receptor was isolated from a woman under 30 with glioma. Some clones in this sample may be carry-over from other donors' samples. Sequencing used PBMCs, obtained from a glioma patient whose treatment included an IDH1 peptide vaccine.

CDR3 nucleotides: TGTGCCATCACTGCTGGGACAGGGGAGTCCGGGGAGCTGTTTTTT. Its translation is CAITAGTGESGELFF. The V and J genes are TRBV10-3 and TRBJ2-2, with TRBD1 matching over 10 bases. This CDR3 is built from 15 residues. The germline CDR1 and CDR2 sequences are ENHRY and SYGVKD. With V trimmed by 7 bases and J by 6 bases, 8 bases remained unmatched.